Listed here is a single T cell receptor (beta chain). V was trimmed by 3 bases and J by 2 bases, leaving 10 bases between them. The CDR3 length is 13 residues. The V gene's germline CDR1 is SQVTM and CDR2 ANQGSEA. These data originate in a study of blood T cell repertoires in COVID-19. Whole-study context: Both acute and convalescent COVID-19 samples were obtained from the United States, Italy and Spain. The analysed material was cDNA or gDNA that came from T cells, B-cell-depleted T cells, or PBMCs.

Authors' data handling: Amplification of reference gene primers was used by the study to estimate nucleated cell counts. Libraries were prepared by immunoSEQ multiplex PCR; TCRdb keeps only in-frame clonotypes and omits some of them. The V and J calls and clone size come from that table; D and trimming were worked out from the DNA. The sample yields over 200,000 clones, around four fifths seen once. Sequencing used peripheral blood. This sequence originates from an elderly man with acute or convalescent COVID-19. V gene TRBV29-1 combines with J gene TRBJ1-1; TRBD1 is a possible D gene (6 bases). The CDR3 spells CSVDGGPNTEAFF. CDR3 bases: TGCAGCGTTGACGGGGGGCCAAACACTGAAGCTTTCTTT. Together with reference TRBV29-1 and TRBJ1-1, the CDR3 gives the full variable domain: SAVISQKPSRDICQRGTSLTIQCQVDSQVTMMFWYRQQPGQSLTLIATANQGSEATYESGFVIDKFPISRPNLTFSTLTVSNMSPEDSSIYLCSVDGGPNTEAFFGQGTRLTVV.